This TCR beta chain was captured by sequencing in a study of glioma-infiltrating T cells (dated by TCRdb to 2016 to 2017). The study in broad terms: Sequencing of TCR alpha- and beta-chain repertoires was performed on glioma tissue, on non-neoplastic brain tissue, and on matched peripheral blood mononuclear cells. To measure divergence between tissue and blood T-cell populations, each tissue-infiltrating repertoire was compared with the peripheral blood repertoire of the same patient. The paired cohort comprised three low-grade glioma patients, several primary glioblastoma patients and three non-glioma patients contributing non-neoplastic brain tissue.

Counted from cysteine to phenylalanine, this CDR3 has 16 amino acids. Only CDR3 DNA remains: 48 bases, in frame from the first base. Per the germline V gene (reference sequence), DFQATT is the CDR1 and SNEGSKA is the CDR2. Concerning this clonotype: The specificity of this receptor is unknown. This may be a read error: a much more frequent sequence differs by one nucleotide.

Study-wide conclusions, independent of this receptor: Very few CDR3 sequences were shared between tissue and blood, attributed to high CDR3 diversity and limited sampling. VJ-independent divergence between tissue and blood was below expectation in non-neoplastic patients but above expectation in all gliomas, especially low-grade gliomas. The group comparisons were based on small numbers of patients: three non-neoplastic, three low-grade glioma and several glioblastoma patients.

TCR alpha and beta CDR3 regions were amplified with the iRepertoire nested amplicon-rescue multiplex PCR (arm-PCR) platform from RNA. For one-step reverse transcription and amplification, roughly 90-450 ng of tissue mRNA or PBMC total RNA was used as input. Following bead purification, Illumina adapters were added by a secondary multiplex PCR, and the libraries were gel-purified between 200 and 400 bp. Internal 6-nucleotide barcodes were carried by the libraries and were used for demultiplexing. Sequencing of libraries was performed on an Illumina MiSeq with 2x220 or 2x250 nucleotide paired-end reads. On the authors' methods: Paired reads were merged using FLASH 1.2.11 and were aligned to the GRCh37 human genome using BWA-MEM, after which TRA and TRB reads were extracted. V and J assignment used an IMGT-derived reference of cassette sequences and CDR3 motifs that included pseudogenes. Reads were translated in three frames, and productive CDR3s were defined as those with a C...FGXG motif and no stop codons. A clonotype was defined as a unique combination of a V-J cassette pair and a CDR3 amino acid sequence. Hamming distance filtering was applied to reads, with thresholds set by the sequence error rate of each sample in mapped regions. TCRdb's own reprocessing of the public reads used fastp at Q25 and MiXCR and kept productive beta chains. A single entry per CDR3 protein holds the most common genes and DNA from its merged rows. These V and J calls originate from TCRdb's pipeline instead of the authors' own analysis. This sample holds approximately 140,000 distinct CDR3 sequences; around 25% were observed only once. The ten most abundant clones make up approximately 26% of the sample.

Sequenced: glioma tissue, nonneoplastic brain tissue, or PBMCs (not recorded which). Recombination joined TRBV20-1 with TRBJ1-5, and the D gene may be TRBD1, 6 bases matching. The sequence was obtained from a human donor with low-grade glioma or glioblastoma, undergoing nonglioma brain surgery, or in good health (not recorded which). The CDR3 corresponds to CSARDTGTPSNQHQHF. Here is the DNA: TGCAGTGCTAGGGACACCGGGACACCTAGCAATCAGCACCAGCATTTT.